This entry describes one TCR beta chain. This sample stems from a study of shared clonotypes between healthy human individuals. Study as a whole: CD4 naive and CD4 memory each took three plates per donor, while CD8 naive took two and CD8 memory one.

V dropped 4 bases and J dropped 8 bases, with 17 bases sitting between them. Per the germline V gene, CDR1 is MDHEN and CDR2 is SYDVKM. CDR3 length equals 14 residues. Original data processing: ImmunoSEQ sequences covered only the junction and lacked quality scores; filtering therefore differed. Sequenced by immunoSEQ multiplex PCR; TCRdb stores in-frame clones only, minus some. The D gene and trimming were derived from the DNA, and the V and J assignments and clone size from that table. The sample lists roughly 2.5 million clones, around nine tenths occurring once. The receptor was derived from a young man in good health. The chain has TRBV28 and TRBJ1-2; D not resolved. The sequenced sample was naive CD4+ T cells sorted from blood. Specified subset: CD45RA+ positively selected. The CDR3 DNA is TGTGCCAGCAGTTACGGACCATCCTCAGAGGGCTACACCTTC. Encoded protein: CASSYGPSSEGYTF.